This T cell receptor (beta chain) was recovered during a study of blood T cell repertoires in COVID-19. Study-level background: The cDNA or gDNA used as material had been derived from T cells, B-cell-depleted T cells, or PBMCs.

This CDR3 spans 11 amino acids. Germline V gene lookup returns CDR1 MNHEY and CDR2 SVGAGI. V lost 7 bases and J lost 3, with 6 bases in between. Method: immunoSEQ multiplex PCR; TCRdb's copy keeps in-frame clones and lacks some. The sample gives around 200,000 clones, roughly 90% of which show up once; about 20% is in the top ten. J is TRBJ1-1 and V is TRBV6-5; no clear D. Sequencing was carried out using peripheral blood. This TCR came from a man aged 65 to 79 with active or convalescent COVID-19. The CDR3 region has the DNA TGTGCCAGCACTTTCCACACTGAAGCTTTCTTT. Protein: CASTFHTEAFF.